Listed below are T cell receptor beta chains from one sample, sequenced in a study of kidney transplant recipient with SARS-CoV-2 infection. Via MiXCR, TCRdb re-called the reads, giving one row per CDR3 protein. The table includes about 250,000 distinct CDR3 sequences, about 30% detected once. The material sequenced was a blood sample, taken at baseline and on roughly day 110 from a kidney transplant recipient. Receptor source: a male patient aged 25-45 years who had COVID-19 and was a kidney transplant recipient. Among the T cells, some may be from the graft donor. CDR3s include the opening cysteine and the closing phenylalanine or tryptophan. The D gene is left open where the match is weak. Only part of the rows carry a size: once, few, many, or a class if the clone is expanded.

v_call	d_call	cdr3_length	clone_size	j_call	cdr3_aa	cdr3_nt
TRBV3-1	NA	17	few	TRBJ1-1	CASSAINPISIRTEAFF	TGTGCCAGCAGCGCGATAAATCCCATTTCAATTCGCACTGAAGCTTTCTTT
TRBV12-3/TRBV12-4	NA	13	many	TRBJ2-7	CASSRDRVNEQYF	TGTGCCAGCAGCCGTGACAGAGTAAACGAGCAGTACTTC
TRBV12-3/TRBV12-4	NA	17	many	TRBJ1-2	CASSYIFSFRKTYGYTF	TGTGCCAGCAGTTATATTTTCAGCTTCCGAAAGACCTATGGCTACACCTTC
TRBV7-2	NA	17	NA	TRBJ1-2	CASSMEDGDGKTYGYTF	TGTGCCAGCAGCATGGAAGACGGAGACGGAAAGACCTATGGCTACACCTTC
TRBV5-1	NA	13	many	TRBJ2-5	CASSPVSGETQYF	TGCGCCAGCAGCCCGGTCTCGGGGGAGACCCAGTACTTC
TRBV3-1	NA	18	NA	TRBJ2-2	CASSLSRPISGLTGELFF	TGTGCCAGCAGCTTATCGCGTCCCATTTCAGGCTTGACCGGGGAGCTGTTTTTT
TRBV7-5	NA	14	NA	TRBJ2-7	CISVPAAPTYEQYF	NA
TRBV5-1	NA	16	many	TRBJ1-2	CASLRVSVRKTYGYTF	TGCGCCAGCCTCAGGGTATCGGTTCGAAAGACCTATGGCTACACCTTC
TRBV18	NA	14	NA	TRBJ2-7	CASSPPPQGYEQYF	TGTGCCAGCTCACCACCGCCGCAAGGCTACGAGCAGTACTTC
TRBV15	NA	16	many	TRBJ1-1	CATSGWGETIRTEAFF	TGTGCCACCAGCGGCTGGGGGGAGACGATAAGGACTGAAGCTTTCTTT
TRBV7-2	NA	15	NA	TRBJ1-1	CASSSQTGMATEAFF	TGTGCCAGCAGCAGCCAAACAGGGATGGCCACTGAAGCTTTCTTT
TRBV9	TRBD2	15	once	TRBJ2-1	CASSVGRGGYNEQFF	TGTGCCAGCAGCGTAGGGCGGGGGGGATACAATGAGCAGTTCTTC
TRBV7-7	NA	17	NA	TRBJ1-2	CASSTPGKCRKTYGYTF	TGTGCCAGCAGCACTCCGGGTAAGTGCCGAAAGACCTATGGCTACACCTTC
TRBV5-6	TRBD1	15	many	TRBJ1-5	CASSDGDSRNQPQHF	TGTGCCAGCAGCGACGGGGACAGCCGCAATCAGCCCCAGCATTTT
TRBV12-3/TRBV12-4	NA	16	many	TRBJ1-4	CASSFSGSGKNEKLFF	TGTGCCAGCAGTTTCTCAGGGTCGGGGAAAAATGAAAAACTGTTTTTT
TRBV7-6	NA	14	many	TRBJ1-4	CASSSEYRSEKLFF	TGTGCCAGCAGCTCGGAGTACAGATCTGAAAAACTGTTTTTT
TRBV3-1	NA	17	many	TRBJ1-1	CASSLAVPISIRTEAFF	TGTGCCAGCAGCCTTGCGGTTCCCATTTCAATTCGCACTGAAGCTTTCTTT
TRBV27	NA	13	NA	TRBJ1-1	CANSLSGNTEAFF	TGTGCCAACAGTTTAAGCGGGAACACTGAGGCTTTCTTT
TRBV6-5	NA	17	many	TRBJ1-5	CAGSGVDVEMNNQPQHF	TGTGCCGGATCGGGGGTGGATGTCGAGATGAACAATCAGCCCCAGCATTTT
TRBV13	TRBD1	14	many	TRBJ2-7	CASSFKTGLHEQYF	TGTGCCAGCAGCTTCAAGACAGGGTTGCACGAGCAGTACTTC
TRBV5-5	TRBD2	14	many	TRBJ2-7	CASSLAGSSYEQYF	TGTGCCAGCAGCTTAGCGGGGAGCTCCTACGAGCAGTACTTC
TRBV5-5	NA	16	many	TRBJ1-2	CASKKVVSRKTYGYTF	TGTGCCAGCAAAAAAGTTGTCTCGCGAAAGACCTATGGCTACACCTTC
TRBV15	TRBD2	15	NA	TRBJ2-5	CATSGGTSAQETQYF	TGTGCCACCAGCGGAGGAACTAGCGCGCAAGAGACCCAGTACTTC
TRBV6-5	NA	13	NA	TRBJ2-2	CASGRLVTGKLFF	TGTGCCAGCGGGAGACTAGTCACCGGGAAGCTGTTTTTT
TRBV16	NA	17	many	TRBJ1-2	CASSFSLVVRKTYGYTF	TGTGCCAGCAGCTTTAGCCTGGTCGTTAGAAAGACCTATGGCTACACCTTC
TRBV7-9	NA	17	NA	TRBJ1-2	CASSGLVYHGKTYGHTF	TGTGCCAGCAGCGGGCTCGTATACCATGGAAAGACCTATGGCCACACCTTC